A single sample gave rise to the 7 T cell receptor beta chains below, sequenced in a study of shared clonotypes between healthy human individuals. Produced via immunoSEQ multiplex PCR; TCRdb's table is partial and in-frame only. The sample gives fewer than 600,000 clones, roughly 72% of which show up once; around 12% is in the top ten. The sample comprised PBMCs. The receptors shown here come from a woman aged 40 to 50 in good health. Some clones in this sample may be carry-over from other donors' samples.

The chain recombines TRBV28 with TRBJ1-2, with D possibly TRBD1 on 5 matching bases. CDR1 MDHEN and CDR2 SYDVKM come from the germline V gene. The germline V and J ends were trimmed by 7 bases and 5 bases, with 17 bases remaining between them. The CDR3 runs 14 residues. The CDR3 region is CASTDGTDTYGYTF. The CDR3 DNA is TGTGCCAGCACTGATGGGACGGATACTTATGGCTACACCTTC.

The chain employs TRBV5-1 and TRBJ2-1, with 9 positions matching TRBD2. CDR1 is SGHRS and CDR2 is YFSETQ in the germline V gene. Trimming cost V 4 bases and J 9 bases; bases outside gene matches: 11. This CDR3 has 15 amino acids. The CDR3 DNA follows: TGCGCCAGCAGCCCAGAAGCCGGACTAGCGCTTGAGCAGTTCTTC. Translated, it gives CASSPEAGLALEQFF.

V gene TRBV5-4 combines with J gene TRBJ2-3, with D possibly being TRBD2 (5 bases). The CDR3 totals 14 residues. CDR1 is SGHNT, CDR2 YYREEE, per germline (reference sequence). Deletions cut 4 bases from V and 2 bases from J, with 11 bases between. CDR3 sequence (DNA): TGTGCCAGCAGCGTATCCGGGAACACAGATACGCAGTATTTT. This encodes CASSVSGNTDTQYF.

As to this clone: It may be a read error: a sequence one base away is much more abundant. The chain recombines TRBV2 with TRBJ2-7, with 11 bases fitting TRBD2. The last part of the DNA fits TRBJ2-5 better; the J call may be wrong. This CDR3 comprises 14 residues. Germline V gene sequence: CDR1 SNHLY, CDR2 FYNNEI. The CDR3 sequence is CASKLAGVGETQYF. Here the CDR3 DNA reads TGTGCCAGCAAACTAGCGGGAGTGGGGGAGACCCAGTACTTC.

The chain couples TRBV20-1 to TRBJ2-7; D is perhaps TRBD2 (5 bases). The CDR3 contains 11 residues. With 6 bases removed from V and 4 bases from J, the gap between germline ends came to 10 bases. Germline CDR1 and CDR2: DFQATT and SNEGSKA (reference sequence). CDR3 nucleotide sequence: TGCAGTGCCGGCCGAGGGTACGAGCAGTACTTC. It is translated as CSAGRGYEQYF.

This chain joins TRBV30 and TRBJ1-2; TRBD1 might be the D (6 bases). The CDR3 length is 13 residues. Trimming removed 3 bases from V and 4 bases from J, with 12 bases in between. Per germline, CDR1 GTSNPN and CDR2 SVGIG (reference sequence). CDR3 DNA sequence: TGTGCCTGGAGCGACACAGGGCTCTATGGCTACACCTTC. It translates to CAWSDTGLYGYTF. Filled out from reference TRBV30 and TRBJ1-2, the complete variable domain reads SQTIHQWPATLVQPVGSPLSLECTVEGTSNPNLYWYRQAAGRGLQLLFYSVGIGQISSEVPQNLSASRPQDRQFILSSKKLLLSDSGFYLCAWSDTGLYGYTFGSGTRLTVV.

The V call is TRBV30, the J call TRBJ1-2; the match to TRBD1 covers 7 bases. Losses at the gene ends were 2 bases for V and 4 bases for J; bases not matched to a gene: 7. Germline-derived CDR1 and CDR2 are GTSNPN and SVGIG (reference sequence). The CDR3 totals 14 residues. As DNA, the CDR3 is TGTGCCTGGAGTATTACAGGGGCAGCCTATGGCTACACCTTC. This translates into CAWSITGAAYGYTF.